Presented here are 5 T cell receptor beta chains from one specimen sequenced in a study of cytomegalovirus exposure and HLA in healthy donors. The PCR had 60 Vbeta and 13 Jbeta primers. Repertoires were generated with immunoSEQ multiplex PCR, while TCRdb's copy carries only in-frame clones and drops some. The sample records 90,000 or so clones, roughly 71% being singletons. Sequencing input: PBMCs. The receptors here all came from a woman between 18 and 30 years old in good health and CMV-seropositive.

The rearrangement links TRBV6-6 to TRBJ2-3; D is unclear. CDR1 MNHNY and CDR2 SVGAGI come from the germline V gene (reference sequence). This CDR3 is 14 amino acids long. Trimming pared 4 bases from V and 6 bases from J, leaving 14 bases between. CDR3 protein: CASSSPVASDTQYF. DNA of the CDR3: TGTGCCAGCAGTTCCCCCGTAGCTTCGGATACGCAGTATTTT.

This clone showed up just a few times. The rearrangement joins TRBV5-6 to TRBJ1-2, with D possibly matching TRBD1 (5 bases). The CDR3 extends over 16 amino acids. Between the trimmed V and J ends, which lost 4 bases and 2 bases, there was a span of 18 bases. The germline V gene has CDR1 SGHDT and CDR2 YYEEEE. The CDR3 sequence is CASSAWGSAQNYGYTF. The DNA of the CDR3 is TGTGCCAGCAGCGCCTGGGGCAGCGCCCAGAACTATGGCTACACCTTC.

This clone was seen once. V usage is TRBV18 and J usage is TRBJ2-3; TRBD1 might be the D (5 bases). This CDR3 region has 15 residues. The germline CDR1 and CDR2 sequences are KGHSH and LQKENI. The germline V and J ends were trimmed by 3 bases and 8 bases, with 18 bases remaining between them. In DNA form, the CDR3 reads TGTGCCAGCTCACCCCCGGTCTCCCCACAGGTTACGCAGTATTTT. It encodes CASSPPVSPQVTQYF.

The chain has TRBV7-2 and TRBJ2-7; 9 nucleotides agree with TRBD1. This CDR3 region has 15 residues. V was pared by 4 bases and J by 3 bases, with 7 bases of the junction left unmatched. Germline CDR1 and CDR2: SGHTA and FQGNSA. The CDR3 reads CASSSSGTGLYEQYF. In DNA, the CDR3 is TGTGCCAGCAGCTCCTCTGGGACAGGGCTCTACGAGCAGTACTTC.

This rearrangement joins TRBV7-2 to TRBJ2-5; TRBD2 matches 7 bases. The CDR3 has 15 residues. Germline V lookup: CDR1 SGHTA, CDR2 FQGNSA. Trimming took 1 base from V and 3 from J; bases not matched to a gene: 5. The CDR3 bases are TGTGCCAGCAGCTTAGTTGCGGGGGTAGAAGAGACCCAGTACTTC. Amino acids: CASSLVAGVEETQYF.